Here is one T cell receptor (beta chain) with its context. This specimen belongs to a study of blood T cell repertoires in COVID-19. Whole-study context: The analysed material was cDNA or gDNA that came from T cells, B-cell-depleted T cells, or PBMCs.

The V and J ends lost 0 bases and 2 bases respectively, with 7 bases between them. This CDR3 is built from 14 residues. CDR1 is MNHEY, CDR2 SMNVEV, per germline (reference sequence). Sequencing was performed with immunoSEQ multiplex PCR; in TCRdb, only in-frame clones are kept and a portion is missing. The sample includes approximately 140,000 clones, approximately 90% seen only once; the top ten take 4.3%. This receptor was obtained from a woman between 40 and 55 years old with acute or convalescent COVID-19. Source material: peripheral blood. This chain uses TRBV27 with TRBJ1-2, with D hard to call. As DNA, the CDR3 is TGTGCCAGCAGTTTATCGGTGGCCAACTATGGCTACACCTTC. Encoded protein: CASSLSVANYGYTF.